A single sample gave rise to the 16 T cell receptor beta chains below, sequenced in a study of stem cell transplantation in POMP-related autoinflammatory disease. The method was immunoSEQ multiplex PCR; TCRdb's version includes in-frame clones alone and lacks a portion of them. The data show 25,000 to 30,000 clones, around 86% seen once. The source was CD4+ T cells from PBMCs, collected before stem cell transplantation. These receptors were obtained from a human donor with POMP-related autoinflammation and immune dysregulation (PRAID).

The chain combines TRBV6-6 with TRBJ2-7, with a weak D call TRBD1 (5 bases). This CDR3 region has 12 residues. Trimming stripped 8 bases from V and 4 bases from J, with 12 bases between. Germline V CDR1 and CDR2: MNHNY, SVGAGI (reference sequence). CDR3 coding DNA: TGTGCCAGCGCAGGGTTCGATTACGAGCAGTACTTC. Encoded protein: CASAGFDYEQYF.

The chain links TRBV11-2 to TRBJ2-7, with D tentatively TRBD1 (5 bases). V lost 1 base and J 0 bases, leaving 10 bases between the germline ends. This CDR3 is built from 15 residues. Germline assignment: CDR1 SGHAT and CDR2 FQNNGV. The CDR3 nucleotides read TGTGCCAGCAGCTTAGTTTGGGGCTCCTCCTACGAGCAGTACTTC. Its protein product is CASSLVWGSSYEQYF.

The chain recombines TRBV28 with TRBJ1-4; D possibly corresponds to TRBD1 (6 bases). Trimming pared 6 bases from V and 6 bases from J, leaving 11 bases between. Germline assignment: CDR1 MDHEN and CDR2 SYDVKM. CDR3 length: 13 amino acids. The CDR3 loop reads CASSHRTDEKLFF. The DNA of the CDR3 is TGTGCCAGCAGCCACCGGACAGATGAAAAACTGTTTTTT.

This chain uses TRBV2 with TRBJ2-1; D is possibly TRBD2 (5 bases). V gave up 6 bases and J gave up 9 bases, with 12 bases separating them. The CDR3 is 12 amino acids. Germline loops: CDR1 SNHLY, CDR2 FYNNEI. The CDR3 is CASRPIRGEQFF. The CDR3 DNA is TGTGCCAGCAGGCCCATCCGGGGTGAGCAGTTCTTC.

The chain recombines TRBV5-1 with TRBJ2-5; tentative D call: TRBD1 (5 bases). The germline gives CDR1 SGHRS, CDR2 YFSETQ. V lost 3 bases and J 2 bases, leaving 11 bases between the germline ends. This CDR3 is built from 14 residues. Written as DNA, the CDR3 is TGCGCCAGCAGCTGGGGCACTAATCAAGAGACCCAGTACTTC. Protein sequence: CASSWGTNQETQYF.

This chain connects TRBV2 to TRBJ2-3; 7 bases match TRBD2. Per the germline V gene, CDR1 is SNHLY and CDR2 is FYNNEI. J gave up 2 bases and V 10 bases, and 12 bases lay outside the gene matches. CDR3 length: 15 amino acids. CDR3 sequence reads: CATRVASGSTDTQYF. The CDR3 DNA is TGTGCCACCCGTGTCGCTAGCGGCTCCACAGATACGCAGTATTTT.

The rearrangement links TRBV7-9 to TRBJ1-2; 9 bases are shared with TRBD1. The CDR3 loop spans 17 amino acids. The germline gives CDR1 SEHNR, CDR2 FQNEAQ (reference sequence). V trimming: 4 bases; J trimming: 6 bases; junction bases outside the gene matches: 15. As DNA, the CDR3 is TGTGCCAGCAGCTCCAAACCGGGACAGGGTTTGGGGGATGGCTACACCTTC. Residues: CASSSKPGQGLGDGYTF.

The J gene is TRBJ1-2, the V gene TRBV6-5; 7 bases agree with TRBD1. V dropped 4 bases and J dropped 5; count of bases not matched to a gene: 10. CDR3 length: 15 residues. CDR1 MNHEY and CDR2 SVGAGI come from the germline V gene. The CDR3 spells CASSWALNRGYGYTF. The CDR3 bases are TGTGCCAGCAGTTGGGCCCTCAACAGGGGATATGGCTACACCTTC.

Written as DNA, the CDR3 is TGTGCCAGCAGTTATGGGGGGACGGGAGACACTGAAGCTTTCTTT. Residues: CASSYGGTGDTEAFF. This sequence joins TRBV6-5 and TRBJ1-1, with D perhaps TRBD1 (5 bases). V was cut by 3 bases and J by 3 bases, with 14 bases left in between. The germline V gene encodes CDR1 MNHEY and CDR2 SVGAGI. The CDR3 is made up of 15 amino acids.

The chain recombines TRBV2 with TRBJ2-5; D gene uncertain. Germline V lookup: CDR1 SNHLY, CDR2 FYNNEI. The CDR3 runs to 10 residues. V was pared by 11 bases and J by 5 bases, with 9 bases between. CDR3 sequence reads: CALLGETQYF. The CDR3 region has the DNA TGTGCCCTGCTAGGCGAGACCCAGTACTTC.

This chain joins TRBV27 and TRBJ2-2; 9 positions agree with TRBD1. Germline V gene lookup returns CDR1 MNHEY and CDR2 SMNVEV (reference sequence). V gave up 1 base and J gave up 2 bases; unmatched junction bases: 14. This CDR3 is 20 amino acids long. The CDR3 is CASSLFPRTGVFLNTGELFF. CDR3 DNA sequence: TGTGCCAGCAGTTTATTCCCCAGGACAGGGGTTTTCCTTAACACCGGGGAGCTGTTTTTT.

V and J are TRBV11-2 and TRBJ2-2, with 10 bases that match TRBD2. The CDR3 spans 16 residues. CDR1 and CDR2 from the germline V gene are SGHAT and FQNNGV. With 5 bases clipped from V and 6 bases from J, the junction kept 9 bases outside the gene matches. CDR3 region: CASSPPSGSRAGELFF. The CDR3 region has the DNA TGTGCCAGCAGCCCCCCTAGCGGGAGTCGTGCCGGGGAGCTGTTTTTT.

The chain couples TRBV27 to TRBJ1-2; D is ambiguous. Trimming removed 6 bases from V and 9 bases from J, with 17 bases in between. The CDR3 loop spans 13 amino acids. Germline CDR1 MNHEY, CDR2 SMNVEV (reference sequence). The CDR3 reads CASRGDGVRSYTF. DNA of the CDR3: TGTGCCAGCAGGGGTGATGGAGTCCGGAGCTACACCTTC.

The genes are TRBV4-1 and TRBJ2-5; the D is unclear. With 4 bases removed from V and 4 bases from J, the gap between germline ends came to 10 bases. The germline CDR1 and CDR2 sequences are MGHRA and YSYEKL. The CDR3 covers 13 residues. The CDR3: CASSRPGRETQYF. CDR3 bases: TGCGCCAGCAGCCGCCCCGGGCGAGAGACCCAGTACTTC.

This clone came up a few times. The chain carries TRBV11-2 and TRBJ2-5, with D perhaps being TRBD1 or TRBD2 (5 bases each). Germline CDR1 is SGHAT and CDR2 is FQNNGV. Trimming removed 5 bases at V and 3 bases at J, with 10 bases between. The length of the CDR3 is 13 residues. CDR3 residues: CASSLGTEETQYF. CDR3 sequence (DNA): TGTGCCAGCAGCCTAGGGACGGAAGAGACCCAGTACTTC.

The chain links TRBV7-9 to TRBJ2-2; D might be TRBD1 or TRBD2, each matching 5 bases. The CDR3 covers 13 residues. Trimming took off 1 base at V and 6 bases at J, with 6 bases between the two ends. Germline CDR1 and CDR2: SEHNR and FQNEAQ (reference sequence). As DNA, the CDR3 is TGTGCCAGCAGCTTAGTGGGGGCCGGGGAGCTGTTTTTT. Translated: CASSLVGAGELFF.